These 10 T cell receptor beta chains were all obtained from the same sample, sequenced in a study of graft-versus-host responses after intestinal transplantation. The repertoire was sequenced with immunoSEQ multiplex PCR; TCRdb's copy has only in-frame clones and lacks some. The sample consists of roughly 90,000 clones, 91% of them appearing once. Antigens of these TCRs are unknown. Sequencing used unstimulated CD4+ T cells sorted from spleen or lymph node cells, obtained before transplant. These TCRs come from a human donor who was the organ donor for an intestinal transplant.

The sample holds a few counts of this clone. The J gene is TRBJ1-1, the V gene TRBV29-1; maybe TRBD1 (5 bases). V was pared by 4 bases and J by 8 bases, with 14 bases between. The CDR3 is 12 residues long. Germline V gene lookup returns CDR1 SQVTM and CDR2 ANQGSEA. CDR3 sequence (DNA): TGCAGCGTTGCTAAAGGGGCCCCGGAAGCTTTCTTT. Translating gives CSVAKGAPEAFF.

The CDR3 DNA follows: TGCGCCAGCAGCCCCCAGGGATGGGGGGACTACGAGCAGTACTTC. Amino acids: CASSPQGWGDYEQYF. This chain uses TRBV4-1 with TRBJ2-7, with a tentative D call TRBD2 (6 bases). The CDR3 is 15 residues long. The germline V gene encodes CDR1 MGHRA and CDR2 YSYEKL. Deletions cut 4 bases from V and 3 bases from J, with 16 bases between.

The rearrangement links TRBV6-1 to TRBJ2-1; a weak D match, TRBD2 (6 bases). Germline-derived CDR1 and CDR2 are MNHNS and SASEGT. The CDR3 spans 17 residues. V lost 4 bases and J lost 2, with 18 bases in between. The CDR3 loop reads CASSVTVGSGAYNEQFF. The CDR3 bases are TGTGCCAGCAGTGTCACGGTGGGGTCGGGGGCCTACAATGAGCAGTTCTTC.

The chain links TRBV13 to TRBJ1-3; 7 nucleotides agree with TRBD1. This CDR3 has 17 residues. V was pared by 3 bases and J by 0 bases, with 8 bases of the junction left unmatched. Per germline, CDR1 PRHDT and CDR2 FYEKMQ (reference sequence). The CDR3 DNA reads as TGTGCCAGCAGCTTCCGCCGACAGGGACTCTCTGGAAACACCATATATTTT. This encodes CASSFRRQGLSGNTIYF.

The CDR3 loop reads CASSSGGRRLNEQFF. CDR3 DNA sequence: TGTGCCAGCAGTTCGGGAGGCAGGAGACTCAATGAGCAGTTCTTC. This rearrangement joins TRBV27 to TRBJ2-1; 7 bases match TRBD2. The CDR3 has 15 residues. The ends lost 4 bases at V and 6 bases at J; junction bases unmatched: 9. The germline V gene has CDR1 MNHEY and CDR2 SMNVEV (reference sequence).

The chain employs TRBV30 and TRBJ2-7, with D perhaps TRBD1 (6 bases). Germline CDR1 and CDR2: GTSNPN and SVGIG (reference sequence). The CDR3 contains 12 residues. Trimming shortened V by 3 bases and J by 2 bases, and 8 bases separated the two germline ends. CDR3 sequence reads: CAWRKGAYEQYF. CDR3 DNA: TGTGCCTGGAGAAAGGGGGCCTACGAGCAGTACTTC. Filled out from reference TRBV30 and TRBJ2-7, the complete variable domain reads SQTIHQWPATLVQPVGSPLSLECTVEGTSNPNLYWYRQAAGRGLQLLFYSVGIGQISSEVPQNLSASRPQDRQFILSSKKLLLSDSGFYLCAWRKGAYEQYFGPGTRLTVT.

The V gene is TRBV9, the J gene TRBJ1-2; no definite D call. Trimming cost V 4 bases and J 0 bases, with 10 bases left between them. This CDR3 has 14 amino acids. Germline-derived CDR1 and CDR2 are SGDLS and YYNGEE. CDR3 coding DNA: TGTGCCAGCAGCTTCAGGATCTCTAACTATGGCTACACCTTC. Protein sequence: CASSFRISNYGYTF. Variable domain in full (rest from reference TRBV9 and TRBJ1-2): DSGVTQTPKHLITATGQRVTLRCSPRSGDLSVYWYQQSLDQGLQFLIQYYNGEERAKGNILERFSAQQFPDLHSELNLSSLELGDSALYFCASSFRISNYGYTFGSGTRLTVV.

J is TRBJ1-5 and V is TRBV10-2, with TRBD1 matching over 10 bases. The CDR3 consists of 16 residues. The junction had 11 bases not matched to a gene; V was cut back by 6 bases and J by 6 bases. Germline V gene lookup returns CDR1 WSHSY and CDR2 SAAADI. The CDR3 sequence is CASRQLDRGRIQPQHF. The CDR3 bases are TGCGCCAGCAGACAACTCGACAGGGGGCGGATTCAGCCCCAGCATTTT.

In the case of this clone: The junction shows a germline mismatch at one end, possibly a read error. V is TRBV7-9 and J is TRBJ1-1; D unresolved. This CDR3 spans 13 amino acids. CDR1 is SEHNR, CDR2 FQNEAQ, per germline (reference sequence). CDR3 nucleotide sequence: TGTGTCAGCAGCATAAGACAGAACACTGAAGCTTTCTTT. Amino acid sequence: CVSSIRQNTEAFF.

V and J are TRBV6-5 and TRBJ1-2; the match to TRBD1 covers 7 bases. Germline-derived CDR1 and CDR2 are MNHEY and SVGAGI. V shed 4 bases, J shed 8 bases, and the junction held 4 bases outside the gene matches. The CDR3 has 12 amino acids. DNA for the CDR3: TGTGCCAGCAGTTCCTACAGGGGCGGCTACACCTTC. Translating gives CASSSYRGGYTF.